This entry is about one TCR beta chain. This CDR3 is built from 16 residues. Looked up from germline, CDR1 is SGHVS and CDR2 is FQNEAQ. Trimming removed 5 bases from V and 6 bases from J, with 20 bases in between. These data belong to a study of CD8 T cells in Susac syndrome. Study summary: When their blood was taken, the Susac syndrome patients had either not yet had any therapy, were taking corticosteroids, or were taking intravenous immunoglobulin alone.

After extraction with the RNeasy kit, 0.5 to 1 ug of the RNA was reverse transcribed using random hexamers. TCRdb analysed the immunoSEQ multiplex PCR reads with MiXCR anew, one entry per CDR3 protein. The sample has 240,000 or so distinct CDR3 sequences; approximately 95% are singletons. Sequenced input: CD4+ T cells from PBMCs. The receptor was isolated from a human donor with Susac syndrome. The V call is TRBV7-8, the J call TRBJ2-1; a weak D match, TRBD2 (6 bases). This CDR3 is CASSHIPGALTNEQFF. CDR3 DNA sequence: TGTGCCAGCAGCCATATTCCGGGAGCTTTGACCAATGAGCAGTTCTTC.